A single T cell receptor (beta chain) is shown here with its context. The repertoire was sequenced with immunoSEQ multiplex PCR; TCRdb's copy has only in-frame clones and lacks some. The table has roughly 89,000 clones, over 80% seen once; the top ten hold approximately 4.5%. These data come from a study of T cell changes during pregnancy in multiple sclerosis. This TCR derives from a female donor with multiple sclerosis, enrolled in a pregnancy study. This specimen was peripheral blood, taken in the first trimester of pregnancy.

CDR3 sequence: CASRPPGEGAGNTIYF. Written as DNA, the CDR3 is TGTGCCAGCAGGCCCCCTGGAGAAGGGGCTGGAAACACCATATATTTT. V usage is TRBV6-6 and J usage is TRBJ1-3; tentative D call: TRBD1 (5 bases). This CDR3 has 16 residues. Germline CDR1 is MNHNY and CDR2 is SVGAGI (reference sequence). V lost 6 bases, J lost 2 bases, and 17 bases lay in between.